Listed below are T cell receptor beta chains from one sample, sequenced in a study of long-term antiretroviral therapy in people with HIV. Here immunoSEQ multiplex PCR was the method, and the copy in TCRdb shows in-frame clones only, minus some. The table has around 35,000 clones, roughly 96% seen once; the top ten hold over 2%. Sequenced material: unsorted PBMCs, taken around 6.6 years after starting antiretroviral therapy. These receptors were obtained from a man under 40 with HIV. The CDR3 runs from the conserved cysteine through the conserved F or W. D genes are given only for firm matches.

CASSQYSKEKLFF NA TRBV7-9
CASSRQGLYGYTF TRBD1 TRBV6-6
CASSSGLAGTGELFF TRBD2 TRBV7-7
CASKRSNQPQHF NA TRBV28
CASSPLRDRGPEQYF TRBD1 TRBV18
CASSIWTGANYGYTF TRBD1 TRBV5-5
CASSRSAKQDSTEAFF NA TRBV19
CASSLGPRPNEQYF NA TRBV5-6
CASSSTSGGSYEQYF TRBD2 TRBV19
CASSYSTGNNSPLHF NA TRBV6-5
CASSWMAAYNEQFF NA TRBV27
CASSSIVSRTYNEQFF NA TRBV7-6
CASSEWADGYTF NA TRBV2
CASSQVTGGPYETQYF TRBD2 TRBV14
CANQKTRLAEMKYNEQFF NA TRBV9
CASSVEGAPDTQYF TRBD1 TRBV9
CASSVGGGGVQYF TRBD2 TRBV9
CASSLWDRTGVTDTQYF TRBD1 TRBV7-8
CASMDRESYEQYF TRBD1 TRBV5-4
CASSPFLRRPEGTQYF NA TRBV9
CASSLGLLDTQYF NA TRBV7-9
CASTRTGKANVLTF TRBD1 TRBV27
CASSYLWGSGELFF NA TRBV27
CASSLGAGSRELFF TRBD2 TRBV4-2
CASSPRAEGEQYF NA TRBV7-2
CASSPDRGRFYGYTF TRBD1 TRBV6-5
CAWSDGGGREVQEKLFF NA TRBV30
CASSTDTQYF NA TRBV2
CASSVTGGPLPNEQFF TRBD1 TRBV7-9
CASSPGQGQNTEAFF NA TRBV11-2
CSARAGSQYF NA TRBV20-1
CASSPQTGRMFF TRBD1 TRBV11-3
CASSFRGNNEQFF NA TRBV7-3
CASRSQGSDTQYF NA TRBV6-4
CASSHLGETREQYF NA TRBV4-1
CASSGYVEALSRYNSPLHF NA TRBV10-1
CASGATTDTQYF NA TRBV7-2
CASSQESNKGVYEQYF NA TRBV4-1
CASSLEGTSMGTYEQYF NA TRBV7-8
CASRARGSGTGELFF TRBD2 TRBV2
CSVMGIGEKLFF NA TRBV29-1
CASSYGRDEQFF NA TRBV6-6
CAVTSGRPPYEQYF TRBD2 TRBV10-3
CASRGQTSNQPQHF NA TRBV2
CASTPDYNEQFF NA TRBV11-1
CASSQRLIGDRGEKLFF TRBD1 TRBV14
CASSLQSPLHF NA TRBV7-9
CASIAGDSDTQYF TRBD2 TRBV5-4
CASGLGTGAYYGYTF TRBD1 TRBV12-5